The clone carrying this T cell receptor beta chain was seen more than once but under ten times. Antigen: not known. Assay used: immunoSEQ multiplex PCR; TCRdb lists only in-frame clones, some missing. The sample shows about 6,600 clones, approximately 69% of them seen only once. V lost 5 bases to trimming and J lost 7 bases, with 11 bases between them. The CDR3 has 13 amino acids. Germline V gene data show CDR1 as SEHNR and CDR2 as FQNEAQ (reference sequence). The source of the sample is a study of CD4+ T cells in melanoma. Study-wide results and caveats: A reported correlation linked neoantigen-specific CD4+ T cells to CD8+, macrophage and B cell function. Reportedly, melanoma neoantigen-specific CD4+ T cells showed varied differentiation states.

This clonotype was sampled from a human donor with melanoma. This chain connects TRBV7-9 to TRBJ2-2; D possibly matches TRBD1 or TRBD2 (6 bases each). Sequencing input: cells from a culture (not recorded whether cultured in vitro). Here the CDR3 reads CASSPGGGGELFF. As DNA, the CDR3 is TGTGCCAGCAGCCCCGGGGGCGGCGGGGAGCTGTTTTTT.